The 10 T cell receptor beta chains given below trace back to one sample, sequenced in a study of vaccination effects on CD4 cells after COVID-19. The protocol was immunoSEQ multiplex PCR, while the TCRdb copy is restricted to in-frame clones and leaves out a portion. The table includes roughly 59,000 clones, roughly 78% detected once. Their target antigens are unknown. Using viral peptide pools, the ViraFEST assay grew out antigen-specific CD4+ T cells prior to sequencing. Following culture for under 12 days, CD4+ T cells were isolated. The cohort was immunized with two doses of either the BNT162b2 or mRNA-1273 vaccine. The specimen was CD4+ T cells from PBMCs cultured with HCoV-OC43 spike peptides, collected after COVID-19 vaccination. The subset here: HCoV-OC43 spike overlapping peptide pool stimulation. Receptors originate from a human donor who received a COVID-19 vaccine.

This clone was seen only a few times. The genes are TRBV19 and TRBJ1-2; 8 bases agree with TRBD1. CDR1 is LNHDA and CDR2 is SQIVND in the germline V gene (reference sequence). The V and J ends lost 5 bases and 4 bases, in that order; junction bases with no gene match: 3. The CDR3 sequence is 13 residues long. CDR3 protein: CASSSGGRYGYTF. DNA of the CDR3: TGTGCCAGTAGTTCAGGGGGCCGCTATGGCTACACCTTC.

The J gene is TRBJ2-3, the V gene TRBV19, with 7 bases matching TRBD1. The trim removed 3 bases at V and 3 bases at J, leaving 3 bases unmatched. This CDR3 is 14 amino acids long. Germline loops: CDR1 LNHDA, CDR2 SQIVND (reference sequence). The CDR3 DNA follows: TGTGCCAGTAGTATTCTGGACAGGACAGATACGCAGTATTTT. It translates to CASSILDRTDTQYF.

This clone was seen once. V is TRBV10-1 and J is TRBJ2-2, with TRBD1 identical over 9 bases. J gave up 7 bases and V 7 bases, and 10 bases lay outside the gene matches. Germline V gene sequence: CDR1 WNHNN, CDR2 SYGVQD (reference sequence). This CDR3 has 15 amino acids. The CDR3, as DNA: TGCGCCAGCAACCGGGACAGGGTTCTTGTCGGGGAGCTGTTTTTT. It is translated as CASNRDRVLVGELFF.

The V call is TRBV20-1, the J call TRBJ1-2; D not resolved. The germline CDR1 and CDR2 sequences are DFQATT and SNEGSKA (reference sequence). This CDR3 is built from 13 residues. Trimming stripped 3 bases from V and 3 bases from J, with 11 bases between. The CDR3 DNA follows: TGCAGTGCTAGTAGCGGTAGGGACTATGGCTACACCTTC. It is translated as CSASSGRDYGYTF.

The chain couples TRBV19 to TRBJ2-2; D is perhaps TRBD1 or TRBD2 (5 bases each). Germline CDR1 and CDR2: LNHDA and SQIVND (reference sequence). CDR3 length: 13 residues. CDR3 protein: CAARASNTGELFF. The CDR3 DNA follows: TGTGCTGCCAGGGCTAGCAACACCGGGGAGCTGTTTTTT.

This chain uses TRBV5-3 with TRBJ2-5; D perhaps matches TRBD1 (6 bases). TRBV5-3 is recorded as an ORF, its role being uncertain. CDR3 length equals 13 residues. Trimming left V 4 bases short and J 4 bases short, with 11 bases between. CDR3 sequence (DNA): TGTGCCAGAAGCAAAGGGACAAGAGAGACCCAGTACTTC. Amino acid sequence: CARSKGTRETQYF.

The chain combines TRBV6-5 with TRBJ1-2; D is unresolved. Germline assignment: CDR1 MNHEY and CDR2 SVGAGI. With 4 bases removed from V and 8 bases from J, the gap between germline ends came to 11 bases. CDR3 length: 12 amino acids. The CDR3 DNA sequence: TGTGCCAGCAGTTCCTCGAGTCGAGGCTACACCTTC. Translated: CASSSSSRGYTF.

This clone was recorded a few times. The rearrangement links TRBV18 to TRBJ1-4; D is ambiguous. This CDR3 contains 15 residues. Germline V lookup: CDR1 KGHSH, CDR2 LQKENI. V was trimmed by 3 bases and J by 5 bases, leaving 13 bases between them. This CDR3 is CASSPSTARNEKLFF. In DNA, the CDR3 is TGTGCCAGCTCACCCTCGACCGCCAGAAATGAAAAACTGTTTTTT.

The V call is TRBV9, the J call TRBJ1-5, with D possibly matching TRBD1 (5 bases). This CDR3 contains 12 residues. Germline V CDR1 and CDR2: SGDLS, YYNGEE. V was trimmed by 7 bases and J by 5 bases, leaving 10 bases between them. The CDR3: CASGGVDQPQHF. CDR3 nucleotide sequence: TGTGCCAGCGGGGGGGTCGATCAGCCCCAGCATTTT.

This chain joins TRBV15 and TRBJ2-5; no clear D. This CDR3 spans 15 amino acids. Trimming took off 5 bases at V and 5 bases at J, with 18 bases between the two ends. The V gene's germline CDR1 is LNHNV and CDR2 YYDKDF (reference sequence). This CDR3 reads CATSFTNPPLETQYF. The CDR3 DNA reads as TGTGCCACCAGCTTCACCAACCCCCCCCTTGAGACCCAGTACTTC.